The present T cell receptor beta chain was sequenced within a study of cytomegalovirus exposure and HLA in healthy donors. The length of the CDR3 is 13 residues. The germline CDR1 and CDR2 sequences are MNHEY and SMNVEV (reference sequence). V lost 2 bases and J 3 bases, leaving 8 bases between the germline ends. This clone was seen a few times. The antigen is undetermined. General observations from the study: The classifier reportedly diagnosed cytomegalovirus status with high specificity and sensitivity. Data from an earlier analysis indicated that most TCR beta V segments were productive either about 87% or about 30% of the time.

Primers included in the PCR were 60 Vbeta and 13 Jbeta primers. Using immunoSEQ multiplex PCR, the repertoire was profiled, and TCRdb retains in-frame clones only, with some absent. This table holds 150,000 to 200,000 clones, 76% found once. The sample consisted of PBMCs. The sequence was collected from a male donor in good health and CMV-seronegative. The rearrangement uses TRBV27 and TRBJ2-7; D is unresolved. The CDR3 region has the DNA TGTGCCAGCAGTTTAGTCCCTTACTACGAGCAGTACTTC. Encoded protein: CASSLVPYYEQYF.